This T cell receptor (beta chain) was profiled in a study of shared T cell receptors in the human thymus. In germline, CDR1 is SNHLY, CDR2 FYNNEI. The CDR3 totals 15 residues. J gave up 7 bases and V 10 bases, and 16 bases lay outside the gene matches. Produced via immunoSEQ multiplex PCR; TCRdb's table is partial and in-frame only. The data show 650,000 to 950,000 clones, 80% to 90% seen once. The same sample was also studied in work on human thymus T cells.

This TCR was recovered from a girl under three years old with a congenital heart defect. Source material: thymocytes. The rearrangement uses TRBV2 and TRBJ2-1; the match to TRBD1 covers 7 bases. CDR3 protein: CATHSQGRPSNEQFF. CDR3 sequence (DNA): TGTGCCACCCACTCACAGGGGCGTCCCTCTAATGAGCAGTTCTTC.